Described below is a single T cell receptor (beta chain) sequence and its context. No cognate antigen has been identified for it. There are no base qualities to consult, and no much larger clone falls within one base. The collaborating institutions used their own protocols to collect whole blood in K2EDTA tubes. Collaborator samples were shipped for TCRbeta analysis as frozen whole blood, isolated PBMCs, or DNA extracted from either sample type. TCRbeta CDR3 regions were amplified from genomic DNA using the immunoSEQ Assay, a bias-controlled multiplex PCR. As for the authors' bioinformatics: The number of nucleated cells in each sample was estimated from the amplification of reference gene primers within the assay. Sequence reads were collapsed and filtered to measure the absolute abundance of every unique TCRbeta CDR3 rearrangement. For each sample, productive Simpson clonality was calculated as the square root of Simpson's diversity index across productive rearrangements. TCRdb re-hosts the immuneACCESS table, in-frame sequences only. Its copies lack some clones; in the studies checked, an unresolved V gene accounts for under half of them, and the cause for the rest is not known. D and trimming come from the DNA, and the V and J calls and clone size come from that table. The sample table lists about 140,000 clones, roughly 87% of them with a count of one. About 5% of the sample is in the top ten clones.

This sample is drawn from a study of blood T cell repertoires in COVID-19 (dated by TCRdb to about 2020). For the wider study: Samples covering the acute and convalescent phases of COVID-19 were provided by collaborators in the United States, Italy and Spain. The repertoires were released in a freely available public database intended as a resource for research on the immune response to SARS-CoV-2. Nearly every sample came with metadata listing a de-identified subject ID, COVID-19 status, age in years and sex. The material from the prospective study consisted of cDNA or gDNA derived from T cells, B-cell-depleted T cells, or PBMCs. The dataset comprised deeply sampled blood TCRbeta repertoires from subjects exposed to, actively infected with, or recovered from COVID-19. HLA class I and class II types, where available, came from metadata supplied by the sample provider rather than from assay-based typing. The samples were drawn from the first 160 participants of the ongoing ImmuneRACE study and from 1,254 subjects provided by 6 global collaborators. Summary of the overall study and its limitations: The amount of clinical and demographic metadata varied by source and participant and was provided uncurated.

As encoded in the germline V gene, CDR1 is MDHEN while CDR2 is SYDVKM. The CDR3 sequence holds 15 residues, the cysteine and phenylalanine included. CDR3 DNA is the only sequence kept; it has 45 bases, read in frame from the first base. At the junction V is shortened by 6 bases and J by 5 bases; bases outside the gene matches: 7. The chain employs TRBV28 and TRBJ2-2; TRBD1 matches 9 bases in the middle. The specimen sequenced was peripheral blood. The TCR was taken from a human donor in a cohort sampled during active COVID-19. The CDR3 protein is CASSSQGAGTGELFF. Here is the DNA: TGTGCCAGCAGCTCACAGGGGGCGGGTACCGGGGAGCTGTTTTTT. Outside the CDR3, residues come from the reference TRBV28 and TRBJ2-2 proteins, so the full variable domain is: DVKVTQSSRYLVKRTGEKVFLECVQDMDHENMFWYRQDPGLGLRLIYFSYDVKMKEKGDIPEGYSVSREKKERFSLILESASTNQTSMYLCASSSQGAGTGELFFGEGSRLTVL.